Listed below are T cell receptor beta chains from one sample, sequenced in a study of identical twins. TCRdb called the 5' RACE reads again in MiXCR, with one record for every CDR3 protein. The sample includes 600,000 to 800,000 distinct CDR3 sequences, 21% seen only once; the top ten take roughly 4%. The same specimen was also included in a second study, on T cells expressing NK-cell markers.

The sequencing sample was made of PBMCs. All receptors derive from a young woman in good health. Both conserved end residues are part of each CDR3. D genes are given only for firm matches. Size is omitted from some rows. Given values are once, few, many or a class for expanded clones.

CDR3 protein: CASSFSMRGGYTF; CDR3 DNA: TGTGCCAGCAGCTTCTCCATGAGGGGTGGCTACACCTTC; clone size: few; CDR3 length: 13; J gene: TRBJ1-2; D gene: -; V gene: TRBV6-2/TRBV6-3
CDR3 protein: CASSAQLAVTDTQYF; CDR3 DNA: TGTGCCAGCAGCGCCCAACTAGCGGTCACAGATACGCAGTATTTT; clone size: -; CDR3 length: 15; J gene: TRBJ2-3; D gene: TRBD2; V gene: TRBV2
CDR3 protein: CASSLTLTSGQETQYF; CDR3 DNA: TGCGCCAGCAGCCTGACGTTGACTAGCGGTCAAGAGACCCAGTACTTC; clone size: -; CDR3 length: 16; J gene: TRBJ2-5; D gene: TRBD2; V gene: TRBV5-1
CDR3 protein: CASSLLRAGQETQYF; CDR3 DNA: TGCGCCAGCAGCTTGTTGCGAGCGGGACAAGAGACCCAGTACTTC; clone size: -; CDR3 length: 15; J gene: TRBJ2-5; D gene: TRBD2; V gene: TRBV5-1
CDR3 protein: CAIGTENYGYTF; CDR3 DNA: TGTGCCATCGGGACGGAAAACTATGGCTACACCTTC; clone size: -; CDR3 length: 12; J gene: TRBJ1-2; D gene: -; V gene: TRBV6-6
CDR3 protein: CSLSGRAETQYF; CDR3 DNA: TGCAGCCTTAGCGGGAGGGCAGAGACCCAGTACTTC; clone size: few; CDR3 length: 12; J gene: TRBJ2-5; D gene: TRBD2; V gene: TRBV20-1
CDR3 protein: CASSLQGIHEQYF; CDR3 DNA: TGTGCCAGCAGTTTGCAGGGTATCCACGAGCAGTACTTC; clone size: few; CDR3 length: 13; J gene: TRBJ2-7; D gene: -; V gene: TRBV12-3/TRBV12-4
CDR3 protein: CASSGQPNSPLHF; CDR3 DNA: TGCGCCAGCAGTGGTCAGCCCAATTCACCCCTCCACTTT; clone size: -; CDR3 length: 13; J gene: TRBJ1-6; D gene: -; V gene: TRBV10-1
CDR3 protein: CASSQEGLPDSPLHF; CDR3 DNA: TGCGCCAGCAGTCAAGAGGGACTCCCCGATTCACCCCTCCACTTT; clone size: -; CDR3 length: 15; J gene: TRBJ1-6; D gene: -; V gene: TRBV5-1
CDR3 protein: CSVGTGSTTKNIQYF; CDR3 DNA: TGCAGCGTTGGAACAGGGTCTACGACCAAAAACATTCAGTACTTC; clone size: -; CDR3 length: 15; J gene: TRBJ2-4; D gene: -; V gene: TRBV29-1
CDR3 protein: CAIRVTGGEDTQYF; CDR3 DNA: TGTGCCATCAGGGTAACAGGGGGAGAAGATACGCAGTATTTT; clone size: many; CDR3 length: 14; J gene: TRBJ2-3; D gene: TRBD1; V gene: TRBV10-3
CDR3 protein: CSAIRESHTEAFF; CDR3 DNA: TGCAGTGCCATCAGGGAATCCCACACTGAAGCTTTCTTT; clone size: -; CDR3 length: 13; J gene: TRBJ1-1; D gene: -; V gene: TRBV20-1
CDR3 protein: CSARCWPSGISYNEQFF; CDR3 DNA: TGCAGTGCTAGATGTTGGCCTAGCGGAATCTCCTACAATGAGCAGTTCTTC; clone size: -; CDR3 length: 17; J gene: TRBJ2-1; D gene: TRBD2; V gene: TRBV20-1
CDR3 protein: CASSVMATDTQYF; CDR3 DNA: TGTGCCAGCAGCGTAATGGCTACAGATACGCAGTATTTT; clone size: -; CDR3 length: 13; J gene: TRBJ2-3; D gene: -; V gene: TRBV9
CDR3 protein: CASVGSGGGYTF; CDR3 DNA: TGCGCCAGCGTTGGGTCAGGCGGCGGCTACACCTTC; clone size: few; CDR3 length: 12; J gene: TRBJ1-2; D gene: -; V gene: TRBV5-1
CDR3 protein: CSATLGQPQHF; CDR3 DNA: TGCAGTGCTACCTTGGGGCAGCCCCAGCATTTT; clone size: few; CDR3 length: 11; J gene: TRBJ1-5; D gene: -; V gene: TRBV20-1
CDR3 protein: CASSLDRGPSLPQHF; CDR3 DNA: TGTGCCAGCAGCTTAGACAGGGGGCCCTCTCTGCCCCAGCATTTT; clone size: many; CDR3 length: 15; J gene: TRBJ1-5; D gene: TRBD1; V gene: TRBV7-8
CDR3 protein: CSVTSSGSINTDTQYF; CDR3 DNA: TGCAGCGTGACATCTAGCGGGAGTATTAACACAGATACGCAGTATTTT; clone size: -; CDR3 length: 16; J gene: TRBJ2-3; D gene: TRBD2; V gene: TRBV29-1
CDR3 protein: CASSGWEGNEQFF; CDR3 DNA: TGCGCCAGCAGCGGGTGGGAAGGGAATGAGCAGTTCTTC; clone size: -; CDR3 length: 13; J gene: TRBJ2-1; D gene: -; V gene: TRBV4-3
CDR3 protein: CASSFRDNMNTEAFF; CDR3 DNA: TGCGCCAGCAGCTTTCGGGACAACATGAACACTGAAGCTTTCTTT; clone size: few; CDR3 length: 15; J gene: TRBJ1-1; D gene: -; V gene: TRBV5-1
CDR3 protein: CASSPDYLYEQYF; CDR3 DNA: TGTGCCAGCAGCCCCGACTATCTATACGAGCAGTACTTC; clone size: -; CDR3 length: 13; J gene: TRBJ2-7; D gene: -; V gene: TRBV12-3/TRBV12-4
CDR3 protein: CSATEGGATTF; CDR3 DNA: TGCAGTGCCACGGAAGGGGGCGCAACCACCTTC; clone size: few; CDR3 length: 11; J gene: TRBJ1-2; D gene: TRBD1; V gene: TRBV20-1
CDR3 protein: CASSFGQQETQYF; CDR3 DNA: TGTGCCAGCAGTTTTGGACAGCAAGAGACCCAGTACTTC; clone size: medium-sized; CDR3 length: 13; J gene: TRBJ2-5; D gene: -; V gene: TRBV5-1
CDR3 protein: CSVEAHRNTEAFF; CDR3 DNA: TGCAGCGTTGAAGCCCACAGGAACACTGAAGCTTTCTTT; clone size: few; CDR3 length: 13; J gene: TRBJ1-1; D gene: -; V gene: TRBV29-1
CDR3 protein: CSALPGQGAEVEKLFF; CDR3 DNA: TGCAGTGCTCTTCCGGGACAGGGGGCAGAAGTCGAAAAACTGTTTTTT; clone size: -; CDR3 length: 16; J gene: TRBJ1-4; D gene: TRBD1; V gene: TRBV20-1
CDR3 protein: CAVQGANQPQHF; CDR3 DNA: TGTGCCGTACAGGGGGCTAATCAGCCCCAGCATTTT; clone size: -; CDR3 length: 12; J gene: TRBJ1-5; D gene: TRBD1; V gene: TRBV10-3
CDR3 protein: CSVSGGFEQYF; CDR3 DNA: TGCAGCGTTTCTGGGGGTTTCGAGCAGTACTTC; clone size: -; CDR3 length: 11; J gene: TRBJ2-7; D gene: -; V gene: TRBV29-1
CDR3 protein: CASSQDPVGEQYF; CDR3 DNA: TGTGCCAGCAGCCAAGACCCCGTCGGGGAGCAGTACTTC; clone size: few; CDR3 length: 13; J gene: TRBJ2-7; D gene: -; V gene: TRBV14
CDR3 protein: CATSRDGVGQYF; CDR3 DNA: TGTGCCACCAGCAGAGATGGGGTCGGGCAGTACTTC; clone size: -; CDR3 length: 12; J gene: TRBJ2-7; D gene: -; V gene: TRBV15
CDR3 protein: CSASSRSTDTQYF; CDR3 DNA: TGCAGTGCTAGTAGTCGGAGCACAGATACGCAGTATTTT; clone size: many; CDR3 length: 13; J gene: TRBJ2-3; D gene: -; V gene: TRBV20-1
CDR3 protein: CASASGFTDTQYF; CDR3 DNA: TGCGCCAGCGCTAGCGGGTTTACAGATACGCAGTATTTT; clone size: once; CDR3 length: 13; J gene: TRBJ2-3; D gene: TRBD2; V gene: TRBV4-3
CDR3 protein: CASRDRVQAFF; CDR3 DNA: TGCGCCAGCAGAGACAGGGTACAAGCTTTCTTT; clone size: few; CDR3 length: 11; J gene: TRBJ1-1; D gene: TRBD1; V gene: TRBV10-2
CDR3 protein: CSVGDGKDTQYF; CDR3 DNA: TGCAGCGTTGGGGACGGAAAAGATACGCAGTATTTT; clone size: -; CDR3 length: 12; J gene: TRBJ2-3; D gene: -; V gene: TRBV29-1
CDR3 protein: CASSLGQKGYYEQYF; CDR3 DNA: TGTGCCAGCAGTTTAGGGCAGAAAGGGTACTACGAGCAGTACTTC; clone size: -; CDR3 length: 15; J gene: TRBJ2-7; D gene: -; V gene: TRBV27
CDR3 protein: CASSPGDWANNEQFF; CDR3 DNA: TGTGCCAGCTCACCGGGGGACTGGGCCAACAATGAGCAGTTCTTC; clone size: many; CDR3 length: 15; J gene: TRBJ2-1; D gene: -; V gene: TRBV18
CDR3 protein: CASSGEGQSRYEQYF; CDR3 DNA: TGTGCCAGCAGTGGGGAGGGACAGAGCCGCTACGAGCAGTACTTC; clone size: -; CDR3 length: 15; J gene: TRBJ2-7; D gene: -; V gene: TRBV25-1
CDR3 protein: CSASTLAYEQYF; CDR3 DNA: TGCAGTGCTAGCACGCTAGCGTACGAGCAGTACTTC; clone size: few; CDR3 length: 12; J gene: TRBJ2-7; D gene: -; V gene: TRBV20-1
CDR3 protein: CAIAFASQEYEQYF; CDR3 DNA: TGTGCCATAGCTTTTGCCAGCCAAGAATACGAGCAGTACTTC; clone size: -; CDR3 length: 14; J gene: TRBJ2-7; D gene: -; V gene: TRBV10-3
CDR3 protein: CASSLLLFSGSEQFF; CDR3 DNA: TGTGCCAGCAGTTTACTTCTCTTTAGCGGGAGTGAGCAGTTCTTC; clone size: -; CDR3 length: 15; J gene: TRBJ2-1; D gene: TRBD2; V gene: TRBV6-5
CDR3 protein: CASSSDRDRNTGELFF; CDR3 DNA: TGTGCCAGCAGCTCTGACCGGGACCGTAACACCGGGGAGCTGTTTTTT; clone size: -; CDR3 length: 16; J gene: TRBJ2-2; D gene: -; V gene: TRBV7-2
CDR3 protein: CAIPHTLQEHEKLFF; CDR3 DNA: TGTGCCATCCCACATACCTTACAGGAGCATGAAAAACTGTTTTTT; clone size: few; CDR3 length: 15; J gene: TRBJ1-4; D gene: -; V gene: TRBV6-1
CDR3 protein: CASASAEQETQYF; CDR3 DNA: TGCGCCAGCGCCAGCGCGGAACAAGAGACCCAGTACTTC; clone size: many; CDR3 length: 13; J gene: TRBJ2-5; D gene: -; V gene: TRBV10-2
CDR3 protein: CASSFTTNAEQFF; CDR3 DNA: TGCGCCAGCAGCTTTACTACTAACGCTGAGCAGTTCTTC; clone size: -; CDR3 length: 13; J gene: TRBJ2-1; D gene: -; V gene: TRBV5-1
CDR3 protein: CASSPRAGAENEQFF; CDR3 DNA: TGTGCCAGCTCACCACGTGCGGGGGCTGAGAATGAGCAGTTCTTC; clone size: -; CDR3 length: 15; J gene: TRBJ2-1; D gene: -; V gene: TRBV18
CDR3 protein: CASSLRHRGPRSKTFQYF; CDR3 DNA: TGTGCCAGCAGTCTAAGACACAGGGGGCCCAGGTCAAAAACATTTCAGTACTTC; clone size: -; CDR3 length: 18; J gene: TRBJ2-4; D gene: TRBD1; V gene: TRBV12-3/TRBV12-4
CDR3 protein: CASSKILAGGNEQFF; CDR3 DNA: TGCGCCAGCAGCAAGATACTAGCGGGTGGCAATGAGCAGTTCTTC; clone size: few; CDR3 length: 15; J gene: TRBJ2-1; D gene: TRBD2; V gene: TRBV5-1
CDR3 protein: CASSGAWTGAPEQYF; CDR3 DNA: TGTGCCAGCAGTGGGGCCTGGACAGGGGCCCCCGAGCAGTACTTC; clone size: -; CDR3 length: 15; J gene: TRBJ2-7; D gene: TRBD1; V gene: TRBV6-1
CDR3 protein: CSARSDYGRVGVNEQFF; CDR3 DNA: TGCAGTGCTAGATCTGACTACGGGAGGGTAGGTGTCAATGAGCAGTTCTTC; clone size: few; CDR3 length: 17; J gene: TRBJ2-1; D gene: TRBD2; V gene: TRBV20-1
CDR3 protein: CASSFSTEYEQYF; CDR3 DNA: TGCGCCAGCAGCTTTTCCACGGAATACGAGCAGTACTTC; clone size: -; CDR3 length: 13; J gene: TRBJ2-7; D gene: -; V gene: TRBV5-1
CDR3 protein: CASSHLPGLAGETQYF; CDR3 DNA: TGTGCCAGCAGTCACCTCCCGGGACTAGCTGGCGAGACCCAGTACTTC; clone size: -; CDR3 length: 16; J gene: TRBJ2-5; D gene: TRBD2; V gene: TRBV11-3
CDR3 protein: CASSVRPTSGEQFF; CDR3 DNA: TGTGCCAGCAGCGTTAGGCCGACTAGCGGTGAGCAGTTCTTC; clone size: few; CDR3 length: 14; J gene: TRBJ2-1; D gene: TRBD2; V gene: TRBV9
CDR3 protein: CAISESSGGRLNF; CDR3 DNA: TGTGCCATCAGTGAGTCGAGTGGCGGGAGGTTGAATTTT; clone size: -; CDR3 length: 13; J gene: TRBJ2-3; D gene: TRBD2; V gene: TRBV10-3
CDR3 protein: CSAHQGNTQYF; CDR3 DNA: TGCAGTGCTCACCAGGGTAATACGCAGTATTTT; clone size: -; CDR3 length: 11; J gene: TRBJ2-3; D gene: -; V gene: TRBV20-1